A single sample is the source of the 10 T cell receptor beta chains below, sequenced in a study of T cells after yellow fever vaccination. Each CDR3 protein is one row after TCRdb ran MiXCR on the 5' RACE reads. The sample shows some 350,000 distinct CDR3 sequences, around 6.5% of them seen only once. The sequencing here drew on PBMCs, taken 5 days after the yellow fever booster vaccination. All receptors derive from a man in his thirties or forties who received the YFV17D yellow fever vaccine.

There are many counts of this clonotype. The gene calls are TRBV5-1 and TRBJ1-2; D is uncertain. The CDR3 is 12 residues long. The germline V gene has CDR1 SGHRS and CDR2 YFSETQ. V gave up 0 bases and J gave up 8 bases, with 8 bases separating them. CDR3 protein: CASSLDGVGYTF. CDR3 coding DNA: TGCGCCAGCAGCTTGGATGGAGTCGGCTACACCTTC.

In this sample, this clonotype turned up many times. The genes are TRBV20-1 and TRBJ2-7; either TRBD1 or TRBD2 may supply D (6 bases each). Germline CDR1 DFQATT, CDR2 SNEGSKA (reference sequence). Trimming took off 6 bases at V and 1 base at J, with 19 bases between the two ends. This CDR3 spans 15 amino acids. In nucleotides, the CDR3 is TGCAGTGCCCCCCAATGGGGGGCTCGTTCCTACGAGCAGTACTTC. This encodes CSAPQWGARSYEQYF.

The chain links TRBV4-3 to TRBJ2-1; D ambiguous. The CDR3 has 14 residues. Trimming removed 0 bases from V and 1 base from J, with 4 bases in between. Germline loops: CDR1 LGHNA, CDR2 YSLEER. The CDR3 nucleotides read TGCGCCAGCAGCCAAGAGGGGTCCTACAATGAGCAGTTCTTC. It codes for CASSQEGSYNEQFF.

Ten or more counts support this clonotype. The rearrangement uses TRBV7-9 and TRBJ2-1; perhaps D is TRBD1 or TRBD2 (5 bases each). CDR3 size: 14 residues. Trimming stripped 3 bases from V and 8 bases from J, with 14 bases between. Germline V gene lookup returns CDR1 SEHNR and CDR2 FQNEAQ (reference sequence). The CDR3, as DNA: TGTGCCAGCAGCTTGGGGACCTCGAGCCATGAGCAGTTCTTC. Translation gives CASSLGTSSHEQFF. Full variable domain (rest looked up from reference TRBV7-9 and TRBJ2-1): DTGVSQNPRHKITKRGQNVTFRCDPISEHNRLYWYRQTLGQGPEFLTYFQNEAQLEKSRLLSDRFSAERPKGSFSTLEIQRTEQGDSAMYLCASSLGTSSHEQFFGPGTRLTVL.

This clonotype was seen only a few times. V usage is TRBV30 and J usage is TRBJ2-7; tentative D call: TRBD1 (6 bases). Trimming left V 2 bases short and J 5 bases short, with 7 bases between. Germline CDR1 is GTSNPN and CDR2 is SVGIG (reference sequence). The CDR3 runs to 11 residues. The CDR3 loop reads CAWSTGNEQYF. For the CDR3, the DNA is TGTGCCTGGAGTACAGGGAACGAGCAGTACTTC.

Comment on this clonotype: At one boundary the junction diverges from the germline segment, which might be a read error. This sequence joins TRBV9 and TRBJ2-2; TRBD1 or TRBD2 may be the D gene (6 bases each). This CDR3 has 15 amino acids. From germline, CDR1 is SGDLS and CDR2 YYNGEE. The CDR3 DNA sequence: TGTGTCAGCAGCGTAGTAGAGGGGGGAACCGGGGAGCTGTTTTTT. This encodes CVSSVVEGGTGELFF. The entire variable domain, with the rest obtained from reference TRBV9 and TRBJ2-2, is as follows: DSGVTQTPKHLITATGQRVTLRCSPRSGDLSVYWYQQSLDQGLQFLIQYYNGEERAKGNILERFSAQQFPDLHSELNLSSLELGDSALYFCVSSVVEGGTGELFFGEGSRLTVL.

This clonotype was observed a few times. Mismatch with germline at one junction end may stem from a read error. This rearrangement joins TRBV9 to TRBJ2-1, with D perhaps matching TRBD1 or TRBD2 (5 bases each). The CDR3 is 13 amino acids. Germline V gives CDR1 SGDLS, CDR2 YYNGEE. This chain's CDR3 is CASSVGDRGERIF. The CDR3 DNA follows: TGTGCCAGCAGCGTGGGGGATAGGGGTGAACGGATCTTC.

This clonotype has more than one count but fewer than ten. This chain joins TRBV9 and TRBJ2-3; D is unresolved. CDR3 length: 13 residues. V shed 0 bases and J shed 2 bases, with 4 bases lying between them. Germline V gene sequence: CDR1 SGDLS, CDR2 YYNGEE. DNA for the CDR3: TGTGCCAGCAGCGTAGATCACACAGATACGCAGTATTTT. Translation: CASSVDHTDTQYF.

This clonotype was picked up a small number of times. V usage is TRBV27 and J usage is TRBJ2-7; D uncertain. Germline CDR1 MNHEY, CDR2 SMNVEV (reference sequence). The CDR3 covers 13 residues. V lost 5 bases to trimming and J lost 3 bases, with 11 bases between them. The CDR3 here is CASSPRPFYEQYF. Here the CDR3 DNA reads TGTGCCAGCAGTCCGCGTCCCTTCTACGAGCAGTACTTC.

This clonotype has just a few counts. The chain joins TRBV20-1 to TRBJ2-3; the match to TRBD2 covers 13 bases. Germline V gives CDR1 DFQATT, CDR2 SNEGSKA (reference sequence). CDR3 length: 14 residues. J lost 4 bases, V lost 5 bases, and 3 bases had no gene match. CDR3 sequence: CSAGGLAGSDTQYF. The CDR3 region has the DNA TGCAGTGCTGGGGGACTAGCGGGATCAGATACGCAGTATTTT.